Below are 29 T cell receptor beta chains sequenced from a single sample in a study of cytomegalovirus exposure and HLA in healthy donors. Primers: 60 Vbeta forward and 13 Jbeta reverse. Only in-frame clones appear in the TCRdb table, and some are missing; sequencing was by immunoSEQ multiplex PCR. The data contain about 130,000 clones, approximately 82% of them singletons. The sample taken for sequencing was PBMCs. The receptors here all came from a middle-aged man in good health and CMV-seronegative.

This clone was observed a single time. The genes are TRBV4-1 and TRBJ1-1; 8 bases map to TRBD1. Germline V lookup: CDR1 MGHRA, CDR2 YSYEKL. The CDR3 sequence is 17 residues long. The J segment lost 6 bases and the V segment lost 4 bases, leaving 16 bases of the junction unmatched. This CDR3 reads CASSPLGQGPKKAEAFF. The CDR3 DNA sequence: TGCGCCAGCAGCCCCCTAGGACAGGGACCAAAAAAAGCTGAAGCTTTCTTT.

The chain has TRBV9 and TRBJ2-1; 7 bases map to TRBD1. Germline V gene lookup returns CDR1 SGDLS and CDR2 YYNGEE. Trimming took 4 bases from V and 13 from J; bases not matched to a gene: 11. The CDR3 is 13 amino acids. CDR3 DNA: TGTGCCAGCAGCCAAACAGGGGCCGTTGAACAGTTCTTC. Its protein is CASSQTGAVEQFF.

J is TRBJ2-1 and V is TRBV6-5; TRBD1 aligns across 8 bases. CDR3 length: 13 amino acids. The germline CDR1 and CDR2 sequences are MNHEY and SVGAGI. The J segment lost 6 bases and the V segment lost 6 bases, leaving 4 bases of the junction unmatched. The CDR3 region has the DNA TGTGCCAGCAGGCCCGGACAGGGCAATGAGCAGTTCTTC. This sequence encodes CASRPGQGNEQFF.

This chain links TRBV2 with TRBJ1-2, with TRBD1 matching 8 bases. The germline CDR1 and CDR2 sequences are SNHLY and FYNNEI. V lost 3 bases to trimming and J lost 6 bases; unmatched junction nucleotides: 3. This CDR3 contains 13 residues. CDR3 bases: TGTGCCAGCAGTGATTGGACAGGGAATGGCTACACCTTC. Its protein product is CASSDWTGNGYTF.

J is TRBJ2-1 and V is TRBV30; D is unresolved. This CDR3 has 13 residues. Looked up from germline, CDR1 is GTSNPN and CDR2 is SVGIG (reference sequence). CDR3 sequence reads: CAGMRSSYNEQFF. CDR3 coding DNA: TGTGCGGGCATGAGAAGCTCCTACAATGAGCAGTTCTTC.

This sequence joins TRBV2 and TRBJ2-7, with a weak D call TRBD1 (6 bases). The CDR3 has 11 residues. Trimming took 4 bases from V and 7 from J, leaving 8 bases between them. The V gene's germline CDR1 is SNHLY and CDR2 FYNNEI. CDR3 region: CASSGRGEQYF. The CDR3 DNA follows: TGTGCCAGCAGTGGCAGGGGAGAGCAGTACTTC.

The chain carries TRBV4-3 and TRBJ1-4; D perhaps matches TRBD1 (6 bases). Germline CDR1 is LGHNA and CDR2 is YSLEER. The V gene lost 1 base and the J gene lost 4 bases, with 10 bases spanning the gap. The CDR3 length is 15 residues. CDR3: CASSQAGQFNEKLFF. The CDR3 coding sequence is TGCGCCAGCAGCCAAGCAGGACAGTTTAATGAAAAACTGTTTTTT.

The rearrangement uses TRBV5-1 and TRBJ1-2; weak D call: TRBD1 (6 bases). The CDR3 covers 15 residues. Germline V gene lookup returns CDR1 SGHRS and CDR2 YFSETQ. V lost 3 bases, J lost 0 bases, and 12 bases lay in between. In DNA form, the CDR3 reads TGCGCCAGCAGCTCCTCGGGACACTCTAACTATGGCTACACCTTC. The encoded protein is CASSSSGHSNYGYTF.

The chain is built from TRBV9 and TRBJ2-1, with TRBD2 identical over 14 bases. The CDR3 loop spans 16 amino acids. With V trimmed by 5 bases and J by 3 bases, 4 bases remained unmatched. Germline-derived CDR1 and CDR2 are SGDLS and YYNGEE. In nucleotides, the CDR3 is TGTGCCAGCAGTCGGACTAGCGGGGGGTTCTACAATGAGCAGTTCTTC. Protein product: CASSRTSGGFYNEQFF.

This chain connects TRBV7-9 to TRBJ2-7, with a tentative D call TRBD1 (10 bases). The CDR3 is 15 amino acids. The germline CDR1 and CDR2 sequences are SEHNR and FQNEAQ (reference sequence). Trimming removed 5 bases from V and 5 bases from J, with 19 bases in between. The CDR3 DNA reads TGTGCCAGCAGCGCTAGCGGGACAGGGGTGGACGAGCAGTACTTC. This translates into CASSASGTGVDEQYF.

The gene calls are TRBV2 and TRBJ2-7; D may be TRBD1 (5 bases). V shed 7 bases and J shed 4 bases, with 11 bases lying between them. Germline CDR1 reads SNHLY; CDR2 reads FYNNEI. CDR3 length: 12 amino acids. The CDR3 sequence: CASILRGYEQYF. The CDR3 DNA reads as TGTGCCAGCATACTTAGGGGTTACGAGCAGTACTTC.

V and J are TRBV7-6 and TRBJ2-1; 10 bases line up with TRBD2. Germline V gene data show CDR1 as SGHVS and CDR2 as FNYEAQ. Trimming at V came to 1 base and at J to 7 bases, leaving 13 bases not matched to a gene. The CDR3 totals 18 residues. The CDR3 loop is CASSLEGPAGLAVNEQFF. CDR3 DNA sequence: TGTGCCAGCAGCTTAGAGGGACCCGCAGGACTAGCGGTTAATGAGCAGTTCTTC. Drawing the rest from reference TRBV7-6 and TRBJ2-1, the complete variable domain is GAGVSQSPRYKVTKRGQDVALRCDPISGHVSLYWYRQALGQGPEFLTYFNYEAQQDKSGLPNDRFSAERPEGSISTLTIQRTEQRDSAMYRCASSLEGPAGLAVNEQFFGPGTRLTVL.

The rearrangement links TRBV19 to TRBJ1-4; D not resolved. The CDR3 spans 16 residues. Trimming left V 4 bases short and J 8 bases short, with 20 bases between. The V gene's germline CDR1 is LNHDA and CDR2 SQIVND (reference sequence). The CDR3 nucleotides are TGTGCCAGTAGTACGTCGACTTCTCCGGTGAAGGAAAAACTGTTTTTT. It translates to CASSTSTSPVKEKLFF.

The chain couples TRBV29-1 to TRBJ2-5; D is perhaps TRBD1 (6 bases). The V end was cut by 6 bases, the J end by 1 base, with 15 bases between. The germline V gene has CDR1 SQVTM and CDR2 ANQGSEA. The CDR3 covers 14 residues. The CDR3 DNA follows: TGCAGCGTCCAGCAAACAGGGACCCAAGAGACCCAGTACTTC. It codes for CSVQQTGTQETQYF.

The genes are TRBV5-1 and TRBJ2-3; 14 nucleotides match TRBD2. Trimming at V came to 4 bases and at J to 4 bases, leaving 11 bases not matched to a gene. There are 18 residues in the CDR3. CDR1 is SGHRS, CDR2 YFSETQ, per germline. The CDR3 DNA follows: TGCGCCAGCAGCCAAGAGACTAGCGGGGGGGCCGCGGCAGATACGCAGTATTTT. Translating it yields CASSQETSGGAAADTQYF.

The chain couples TRBV30 to TRBJ2-5; D uncertain. TRBJ2-7 matches the DNA end more closely, so the J call is doubtful. Germline assignment: CDR1 GTSNPN and CDR2 SVGIG (reference sequence). The CDR3 spans 13 residues. In DNA, the CDR3 is TGTGCCTGGGATGAGGTGAACTCCTACGAGCAGTACTTC. Translating gives CAWDEVNSYEQYF.

The rearrangement links TRBV5-4 to TRBJ1-4; 9 nucleotides align to TRBD1. The CDR3 contains 14 residues. Looked up from germline, CDR1 is SGHNT and CDR2 is YYREEE (reference sequence). V lost 2 bases, J lost 8 bases, and 4 bases stayed unmatched. The CDR3 sequence: CASSFHGQGEKLFF. CDR3 nucleotides: TGTGCCAGCAGCTTCCATGGACAGGGGGAAAAACTGTTTTTT.

V and J are TRBV11-3 and TRBJ2-3, with D perhaps matching TRBD2 (5 bases). Germline CDR1 reads SGHNT; CDR2 reads YENEEA. The CDR3 is made up of 14 amino acids. V was shortened by 5 bases and J by 6 bases, with 15 bases between the two germline ends. CDR3 protein: CASSRGYGKDTQYF. The CDR3 DNA reads TGTGCCAGCAGCCGAGGGTATGGGAAGGATACGCAGTATTTT. Full variable domain (remainder filled in from reference TRBV11-3 and TRBJ2-3): EAGVVQSPRYKIIEKKQPVAFWCNPISGHNTLYWYLQNLGQGPELLIRYENEEAVDDSQLPKDRFSAERLKGVDSTLKIQPAELGDSAVYLCASSRGYGKDTQYFGPGTRLTVL.

The CDR3 loop reads CASSQDRASGAIQYF. The DNA for the CDR3 is TGCGCCAGCAGCCAAGATCGGGCTAGCGGGGCGATACAGTACTTC. V usage is TRBV4-1 and J usage is TRBJ2-7; 9 nucleotides align to TRBD2. The CDR3 has 15 amino acids. Trimming took 0 bases from V and 10 from J; bases not matched to a gene: 10. Per the germline V gene, CDR1 is MGHRA and CDR2 is YSYEKL.

The V call is TRBV4-1, the J call TRBJ1-6; D not certain. Germline V gives CDR1 MGHRA, CDR2 YSYEKL. CDR3 length: 12 amino acids. V was shortened by 0 bases and J by 10 bases, with 4 bases between the two germline ends. The CDR3 reads CASSQDFSPLHF. As DNA, the CDR3 is TGCGCCAGCAGCCAAGACTTCTCACCCCTCCACTTT.

As to this clone: This specimen includes other DNA sequences encoding the same CDR3. This chain links TRBV5-8 with TRBJ2-1; 7 bases match TRBD2. The CDR3 covers 15 residues. Germline V CDR1 and CDR2: SGHTS, YDEGEE. The V segment lost 1 base and the J segment 0 bases; nucleotides outside the gene matches: 1. The CDR3 DNA follows: TGTGCCAGCAGCTTGCGCGGGGGCTCCTACAATGAGCAGTTCTTC. Translating it yields CASSLRGGSYNEQFF.

The rearrangement links TRBV19 to TRBJ2-1; perhaps TRBD2 as D (5 bases). This CDR3 contains 12 residues. The V gene's germline CDR1 is LNHDA and CDR2 SQIVND (reference sequence). Trimming pared 0 bases from V and 8 bases from J, leaving 5 bases between. CDR3 amino acids: CASSIERDEQFF. In nucleotides, the CDR3 is TGTGCCAGTAGTATAGAGCGGGATGAGCAGTTCTTC.

The chain combines TRBV10-1 with TRBJ2-1, with D maybe TRBD2 (6 bases). Per germline, CDR1 WNHNN and CDR2 SYGVQD (reference sequence). The CDR3 loop spans 13 amino acids. The V gene lost 6 bases and the J gene lost 10 bases, with 16 bases spanning the gap. CDR3 residues: CASSLGGTGEQFF. The CDR3 DNA follows: TGCGCCAGCAGCTTGGGGGGTACAGGCGAGCAGTTCTTC.

The rearrangement joins TRBV6-5 to TRBJ1-5; no clear D. The V gene's germline CDR1 is MNHEY and CDR2 SVGAGI. The V end lost 5 bases, the J end lost 3 bases, and 8 bases lay between the germline ends. The CDR3 totals 13 residues. The CDR3, as DNA: TGTGCCAGCAGTCTCCGGGACAATCAGCCCCAGCATTTT. It is translated as CASSLRDNQPQHF.

The DNA for the CDR3 is TGTGCCAGCAGCTTAGCCGGAAGAGCGGGGCGCAGGGAGACCCAGTACTTC. It is translated as CASSLAGRAGRRETQYF. The chain uses TRBV7-8 and TRBJ2-5; TRBD2 agrees at 7 bases. This CDR3 has 17 amino acids. From germline, CDR1 is SGHVS and CDR2 FQNEAQ. Trimming took 0 bases from V and 5 from J; bases not matched to a gene: 12.

The chain has TRBV4-1 and TRBJ2-7; 12 bases are shared with TRBD2. The CDR3 consists of 17 residues. After removal of 3 bases from V and 2 bases from J, the junction contained 8 bases not matched to a gene. Germline CDR1 is MGHRA and CDR2 is YSYEKL. For the CDR3, the DNA is TGCGCCAGCAGCCAGGGGTCCGGACTAGCGGGGACCTACGAGCAGTACTTC. Protein: CASSQGSGLAGTYEQYF.

The chain links TRBV30 to TRBJ2-5; TRBD2 matches 10 bases. V was pared by 0 bases and J by 5 bases, with 6 bases of the junction left unmatched. CDR1 is GTSNPN, CDR2 SVGIG, per germline (reference sequence). This CDR3 is built from 15 residues. In DNA, the CDR3 is TGTGCCTGGAGTGTACGGAATAGCGGGGGGGAGACCCAGTACTTC. Amino acids: CAWSVRNSGGETQYF.

The genes are TRBV30 and TRBJ2-7; D unclear. Trimming took 5 bases from V and 2 from J, leaving 10 bases between them. The CDR3 extends over 12 amino acids. Germline CDR1 is GTSNPN and CDR2 is SVGIG (reference sequence). As DNA, the CDR3 is TGTGCCTGGCGCGGTTTACCCTACGAGCAGTACTTC. It yields the protein CAWRGLPYEQYF.

J is TRBJ1-6 and V is TRBV5-6; the D is unclear. Germline V CDR1 and CDR2: SGHDT, YYEEEE. There are 14 residues in the CDR3. Trimming took off 2 bases at V and 0 bases at J, with 3 bases between the two ends. The CDR3 is CASSFGSYNSPLHF. DNA of the CDR3: TGTGCCAGCAGCTTCGGCTCCTATAATTCACCCCTCCACTTT.